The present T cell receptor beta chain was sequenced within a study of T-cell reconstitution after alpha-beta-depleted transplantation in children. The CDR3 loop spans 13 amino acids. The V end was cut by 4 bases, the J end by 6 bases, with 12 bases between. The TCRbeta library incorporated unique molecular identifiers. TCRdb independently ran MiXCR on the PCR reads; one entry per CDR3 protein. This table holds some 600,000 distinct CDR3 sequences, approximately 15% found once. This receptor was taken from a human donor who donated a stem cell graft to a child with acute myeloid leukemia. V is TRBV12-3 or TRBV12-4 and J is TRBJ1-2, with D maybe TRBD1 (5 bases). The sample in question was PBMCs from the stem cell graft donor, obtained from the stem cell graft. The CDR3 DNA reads TGTGCCAGCAGTTCCTGGGGGTCGGATGGCTACACCTTC. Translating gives CASSSWGSDGYTF.